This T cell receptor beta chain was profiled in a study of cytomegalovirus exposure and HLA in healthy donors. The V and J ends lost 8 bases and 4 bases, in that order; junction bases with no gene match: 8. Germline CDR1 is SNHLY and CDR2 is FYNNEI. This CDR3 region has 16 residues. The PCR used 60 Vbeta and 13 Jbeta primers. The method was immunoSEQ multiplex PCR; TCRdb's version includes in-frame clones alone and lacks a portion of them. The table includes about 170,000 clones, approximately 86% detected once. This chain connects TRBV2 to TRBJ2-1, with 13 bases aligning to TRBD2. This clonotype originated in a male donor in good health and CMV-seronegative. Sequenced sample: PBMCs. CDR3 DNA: TGTGCCAGCCGACGCGGGACTAGCGGGGCTTACAATGAGCAGTTCTTC. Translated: CASRRGTSGAYNEQFF.